This T cell receptor (beta chain) is drawn from a study of T cell repertoires in cytomegalovirus infection. Germline-derived CDR1 and CDR2 are LNHNV and YYDKDF (reference sequence). V was pared by 5 bases and J by 4 bases, with 8 bases between. This CDR3 is 12 amino acids long. This clonotype has just a few counts. TCRdb called the reads again in MiXCR, with one record for every CDR3 protein. The table has around 630,000 distinct CDR3 sequences, 20% to 25% seen once; the top ten hold less than 9.5%. V and J are TRBV15 and TRBJ1-2; D perhaps matches TRBD1 (5 bases). What was sequenced was CD8+ T cells from PBMCs. The sequence derives from a human donor in good health (CMV status not recorded). Some clones in this sample may be carry-over from other donors' samples. CDR3 DNA: TGTGCCACCAGCGAGACAGCCTATGGCTACACCTTC. This codes for CATSETAYGYTF.